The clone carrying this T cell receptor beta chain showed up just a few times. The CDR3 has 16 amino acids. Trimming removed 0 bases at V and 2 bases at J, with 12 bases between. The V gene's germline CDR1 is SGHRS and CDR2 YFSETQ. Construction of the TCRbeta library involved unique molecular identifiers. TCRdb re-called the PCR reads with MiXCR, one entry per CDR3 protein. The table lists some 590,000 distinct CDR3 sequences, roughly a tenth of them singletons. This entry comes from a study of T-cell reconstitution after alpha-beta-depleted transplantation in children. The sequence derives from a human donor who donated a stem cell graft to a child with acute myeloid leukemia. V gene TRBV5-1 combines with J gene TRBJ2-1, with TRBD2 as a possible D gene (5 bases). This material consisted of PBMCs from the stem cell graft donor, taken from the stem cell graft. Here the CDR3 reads CASSLEGTRAYNEQFF. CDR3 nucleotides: TGCGCCAGCAGCTTGGAGGGCACTAGGGCCTACAATGAGCAGTTCTTC.